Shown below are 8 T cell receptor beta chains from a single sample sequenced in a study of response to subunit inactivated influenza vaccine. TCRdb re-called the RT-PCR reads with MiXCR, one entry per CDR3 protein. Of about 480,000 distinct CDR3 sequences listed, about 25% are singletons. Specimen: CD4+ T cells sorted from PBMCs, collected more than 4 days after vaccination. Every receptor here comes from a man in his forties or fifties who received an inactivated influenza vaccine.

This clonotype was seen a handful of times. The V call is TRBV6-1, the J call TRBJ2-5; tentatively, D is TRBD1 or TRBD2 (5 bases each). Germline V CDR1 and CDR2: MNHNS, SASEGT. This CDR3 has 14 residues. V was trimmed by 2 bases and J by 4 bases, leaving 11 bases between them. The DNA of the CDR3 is TGTGCCAGCAGTGAAATTCCAGGGAGAGAGACCCAGTACTTC. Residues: CASSEIPGRETQYF.

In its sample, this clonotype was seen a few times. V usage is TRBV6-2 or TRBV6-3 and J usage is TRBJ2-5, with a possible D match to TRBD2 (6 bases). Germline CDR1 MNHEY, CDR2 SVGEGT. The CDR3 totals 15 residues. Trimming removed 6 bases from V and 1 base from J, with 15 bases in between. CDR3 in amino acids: CASRAPRGIQETQYF. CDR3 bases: TGTGCCAGCAGAGCCCCCCGGGGGATCCAAGAGACCCAGTACTTC.

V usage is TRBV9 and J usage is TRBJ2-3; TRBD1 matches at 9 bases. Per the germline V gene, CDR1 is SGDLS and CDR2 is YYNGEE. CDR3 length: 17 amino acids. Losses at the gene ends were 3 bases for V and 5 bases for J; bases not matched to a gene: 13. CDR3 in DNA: TGTGCCAGCAGCGAGACCCCCGGGACAGGGTTTGGAGATACGCAGTATTTT. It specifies CASSETPGTGFGDTQYF. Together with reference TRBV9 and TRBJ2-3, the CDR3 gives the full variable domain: DSGVTQTPKHLITATGQRVTLRCSPRSGDLSVYWYQQSLDQGLQFLIQYYNGEERAKGNILERFSAQQFPDLHSELNLSSLELGDSALYFCASSETPGTGFGDTQYFGPGTRLTVL.

The CDR3 loop reads CSASFGGGRVYNEQFF. DNA for the CDR3: TGCAGTGCTAGCTTCGGGGGGGGCCGGGTTTACAATGAGCAGTTCTTC. This chain connects TRBV20-1 to TRBJ2-1; 8 bases fit TRBD2. Trimming at V came to 3 bases and at J to 4 bases, leaving 11 bases not matched to a gene. The CDR3 contains 16 residues. Germline V gene sequence: CDR1 DFQATT, CDR2 SNEGSKA (reference sequence).

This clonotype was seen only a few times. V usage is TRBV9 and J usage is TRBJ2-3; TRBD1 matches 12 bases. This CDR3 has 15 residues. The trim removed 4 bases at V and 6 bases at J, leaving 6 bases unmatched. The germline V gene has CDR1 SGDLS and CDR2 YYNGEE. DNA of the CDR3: TGTGCCAGCAGCCCCGGGACAGGGGGCTGGGATACGCAGTATTTT. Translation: CASSPGTGGWDTQYF.

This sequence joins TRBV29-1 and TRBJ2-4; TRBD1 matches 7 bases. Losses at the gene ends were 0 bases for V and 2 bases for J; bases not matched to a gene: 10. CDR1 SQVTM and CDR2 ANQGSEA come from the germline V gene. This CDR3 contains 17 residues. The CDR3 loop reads CSVEDQRGRSTKNIQYF. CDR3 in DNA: TGCAGCGTTGAAGATCAGAGGGGGCGTTCGACCAAAAACATTCAGTACTTC. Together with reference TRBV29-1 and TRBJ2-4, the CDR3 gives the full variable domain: SAVISQKPSRDICQRGTSLTIQCQVDSQVTMMFWYRQQPGQSLTLIATANQGSEATYESGFVIDKFPISRPNLTFSTLTVSNMSPEDSSIYLCSVEDQRGRSTKNIQYFGAGTRLSVL.

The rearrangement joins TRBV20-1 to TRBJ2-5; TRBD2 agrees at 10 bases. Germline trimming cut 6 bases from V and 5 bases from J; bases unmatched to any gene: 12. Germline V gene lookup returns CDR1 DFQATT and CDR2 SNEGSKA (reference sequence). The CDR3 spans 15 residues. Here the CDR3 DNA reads TGCAGTGCCTCCCTCGGAGCGGGAGGGTGGGAGACCCAGTACTTC. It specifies CSASLGAGGWETQYF.

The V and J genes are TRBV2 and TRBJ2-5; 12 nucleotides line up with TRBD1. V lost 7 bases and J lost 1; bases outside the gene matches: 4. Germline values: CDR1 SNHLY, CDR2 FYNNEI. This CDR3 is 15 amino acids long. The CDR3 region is CASKGQGAVQETQYF. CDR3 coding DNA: TGTGCCAGCAAGGGACAGGGGGCGGTCCAAGAGACCCAGTACTTC.